This T cell receptor beta chain was sequenced in a study of T and B cells in COVID-19 patients. Across the whole study: Critical illness requiring mechanical ventilation or extracorporeal membrane oxygenation affected about 65% of the 20 active-infection patients.

Sample share makes this clonotype medium-sized. The CDR3 covers 14 residues. Trimming removed 4 bases at V and 17 bases at J, with 23 bases between. Germline CDR1 LNHDA, CDR2 SQIVND (reference sequence). BIOMED2 TRB-A/B primer pools were used in multiplex TRB PCR. TCRdb fed the multiplex PCR reads into MiXCR, producing one record per CDR3 protein. Of roughly 9,600 distinct CDR3 sequences listed, about two fifths were seen once; the top ten hold over 45%. Blood genomic DNA input for TRB amplification was 250-500 ng. The chain recombines TRBV19 with TRBJ1-4; perhaps TRBD1 as D (5 bases). The sequence derives from a human donor with active COVID-19. Sequencing was carried out using blood. CDR3 in amino acids: CASSTSRDWAERFF. The CDR3 region has the DNA TGTGCCAGTAGTACGTCCCGGGACTGGGCGGAGAGATTTTTT.